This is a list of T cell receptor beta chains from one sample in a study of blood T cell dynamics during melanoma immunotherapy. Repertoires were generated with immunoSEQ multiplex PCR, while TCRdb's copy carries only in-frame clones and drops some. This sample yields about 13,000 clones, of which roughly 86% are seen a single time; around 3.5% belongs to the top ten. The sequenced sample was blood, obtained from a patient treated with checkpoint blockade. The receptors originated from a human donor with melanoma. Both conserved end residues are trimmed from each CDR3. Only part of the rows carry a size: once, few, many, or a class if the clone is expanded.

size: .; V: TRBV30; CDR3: AWILSGTGSHEQY
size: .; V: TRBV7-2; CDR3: ASSFDSMNTEAF
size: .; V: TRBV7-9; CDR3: ASSPRRATRTYGYT
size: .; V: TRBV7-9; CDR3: ASSPPRRIGNTIY
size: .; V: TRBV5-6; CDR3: ASSWGRDSLNYGYT
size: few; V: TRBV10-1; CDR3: ASSEGGINDEQY
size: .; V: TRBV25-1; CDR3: ASTIGYGYT
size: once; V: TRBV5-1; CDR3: ASSLTGSEKLF
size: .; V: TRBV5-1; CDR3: ASSLRAGGTDTQY
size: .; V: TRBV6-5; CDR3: ASSYRDTGELF
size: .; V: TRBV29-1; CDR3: SVLWTGELF
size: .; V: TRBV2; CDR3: ASSEITGGLAGTNTGELF
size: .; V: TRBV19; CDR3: ASSTGLNLASGSEQY
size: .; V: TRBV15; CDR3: ATSTAGALEAF
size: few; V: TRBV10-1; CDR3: ASSDGISYEQY
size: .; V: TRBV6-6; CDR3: ASSGGSRVNTEAF
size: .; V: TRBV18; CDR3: ASSPRTNTGLGDGYT
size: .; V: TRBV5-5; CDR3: ASSSDRGHVEKLF
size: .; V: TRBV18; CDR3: ASSPQVNEQF
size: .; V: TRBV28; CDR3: ASSLSRANYGYT
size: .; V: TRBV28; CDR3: ASGGGVTDTQY
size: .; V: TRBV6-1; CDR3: ASTRGIQETQY
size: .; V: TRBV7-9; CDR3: ASSTTFSAQDYGYT
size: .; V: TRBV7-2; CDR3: ASSPPGGGPTYEQY
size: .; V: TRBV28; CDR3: ASSPRTGGNYGYT
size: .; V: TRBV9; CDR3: ASSSPGQGRAGTEAF
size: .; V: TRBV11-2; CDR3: ASSRKGLPTTGELF
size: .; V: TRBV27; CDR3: ASSLRDSTDTQY
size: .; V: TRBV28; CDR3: ASSSRQGRAF
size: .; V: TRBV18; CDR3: ASSPLDRAYNEQF
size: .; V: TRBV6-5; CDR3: ASSTGTGGFGYT
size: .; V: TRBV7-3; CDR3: ASSLGLAERDEQF
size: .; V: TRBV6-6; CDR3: ASSYSGTGANYGYT
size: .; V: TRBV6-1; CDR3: ASSPIMNTEAF
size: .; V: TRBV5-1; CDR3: ASTGLAGGNEQF
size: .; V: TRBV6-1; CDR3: ASSELAGDYNEQF
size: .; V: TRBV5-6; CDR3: ASSVGAAGNQPQH
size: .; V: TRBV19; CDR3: ASNKGTGPTGNTIY
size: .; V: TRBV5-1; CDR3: ASSLGKFNPRGIQETQY
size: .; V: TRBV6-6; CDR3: ASSYLYSEQF
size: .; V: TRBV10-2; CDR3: ASSERYGNQPQH
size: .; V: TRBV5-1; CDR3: ASSRGEETQY
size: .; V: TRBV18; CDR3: ASFPGGEGTEAF
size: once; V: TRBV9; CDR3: ASSVLAAANYGYT
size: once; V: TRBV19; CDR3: ASSQTSNEQF
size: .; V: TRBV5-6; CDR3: ASSLDPGGHEQY
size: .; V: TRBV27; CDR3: ASGLGLRGEKLF
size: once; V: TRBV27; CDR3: ASSFVGSTEAF
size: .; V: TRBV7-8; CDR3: ASSQIPDRNTEAF
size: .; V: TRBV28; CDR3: ASSLPDKETQY
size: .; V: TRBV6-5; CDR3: ASSSTQGLYGYT
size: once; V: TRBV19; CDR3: ASSMGSFYEQF
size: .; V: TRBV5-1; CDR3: ASMRDRMTDTQY
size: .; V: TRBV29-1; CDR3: SVELGGGSRTDTQY
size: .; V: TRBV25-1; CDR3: ASSEIRAGYEKLF
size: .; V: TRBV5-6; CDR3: ASNLGGTSGLGVETQY
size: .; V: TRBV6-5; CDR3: ASSYQPNTGELF
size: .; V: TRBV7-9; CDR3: ASRHPGTDYGYT